Listed below are T cell receptor beta chains from one sample, sequenced in a study of cytomegalovirus exposure and HLA in healthy donors. Assay: immunoSEQ multiplex PCR; the TCRdb copy retains only in-frame clones and omits some. The table records roughly 160,000 clones, around 72% of them present only once. The sample was PBMCs. The receptors originated from a woman in her 50s in good health and CMV-seropositive. CDR3s include the opening cysteine and the closing phenylalanine or tryptophan. The D gene is left open where the match is weak. A row's size may be missing; if present it is once, few, many or a size class.

>.|14|TRBV7-8|.|TRBJ1-3
CASSYPWRGNTIYF
TGTGCCAGCAGCTATCCTTGGAGGGGAAACACCATATATTTT
>.|16|TRBV5-1|.|TRBJ1-6
CASSFYGQSYNSPLHF
TGCGCCAGCAGCTTTTACGGACAGAGCTATAATTCACCCCTCCACTTT
>.|14|TRBV6-6|.|TRBJ1-1
CASSSATVNTEAFF
TGTGCCAGCAGTTCGGCCACAGTTAACACTGAAGCTTTCTTT
>.|13|TRBV27|.|TRBJ1-2
CASSFSWGDGYTF
TGTGCCAGCAGTTTTTCGTGGGGGGATGGCTACACCTTC
>.|13|TRBV18|few|TRBJ2-2
CASGRGVTGELFF
TGTGCCAGCGGCAGGGGAGTAACCGGGGAGCTGTTTTTT
>.|15|TRBV7-9|.|TRBJ2-2
CASRREIGNTGELFF
TGTGCCAGCCGGAGGGAAATTGGGAACACCGGGGAGCTGTTTTTT
>.|16|TRBV4-1|.|TRBJ2-6
CASSQHWSSGANGLTF
TGCGCCAGCAGCCAGCATTGGAGCTCTGGGGCCAACGGCCTGACTTTC
>TRBD2|15|TRBV9|.|TRBJ2-1
CASSAPGLAGGQQFF
TGTGCCAGCAGCGCGCCGGGACTAGCGGGGGGGCAGCAGTTCTTC
>TRBD1|16|TRBV6-6|.|TRBJ1-2
CASSYKYTGDLYGYTF
TGTGCCAGCAGTTACAAGTATACAGGGGACCTCTATGGCTACACCTTC
>TRBD2|17|TRBV9|.|TRBJ2-3
CASSVGPSGTLTDTQYF
TGTGCCAGCAGCGTAGGGCCCAGCGGGACGCTCACAGATACGCAGTATTTT
>.|14|TRBV10-1|.|TRBJ1-1
CASSGTEPNTEAFF
TGCGCCAGCAGTGGGACAGAGCCGAACACTGAAGCTTTCTTT
>.|15|TRBV6-1|.|TRBJ2-7
CASSEAQRARLEQYF
TGTGCCAGCAGTGAAGCTCAGCGGGCCCGCCTGGAGCAGTACTTC
>.|14|TRBV5-4|.|TRBJ1-1
CASRMGPMNTEAFF
TGTGCCAGCAGGATGGGGCCCATGAACACTGAAGCTTTCTTT
>.|16|TRBV4-3|.|TRBJ2-6
CASSSRWGAGANVLTF
TGCGCCAGCAGCAGCAGATGGGGGGCTGGGGCCAACGTCCTGACTTTC
>TRBD2|16|TRBV15|.|TRBJ2-1
CATSRDQSSGYNEQFF
TGTGCCACCAGCAGAGATCAGTCTAGCGGTTACAATGAGCAGTTCTTC
>TRBD1|15|TRBV11-2|once|TRBJ1-1
CASSSGTGANTEAFF
TGTGCCAGCAGCTCCGGGACAGGGGCAAACACTGAAGCTTTCTTT
>.|14|TRBV2|.|TRBJ2-7
CASSPRTLSYEQYF
TGTGCCAGCAGTCCTCGGACTCTCTCCTACGAGCAGTACTTC